These 25 T cell receptor beta chains were all obtained from the same sample, sequenced in a study of metastatic and nonmetastatic thyroid tumors. TCRdb reanalyzed the PCR reads with MiXCR. Among approximately 37,000 clones listed, roughly a sixth were seen once. Patients underwent thyroid surgery, and none had received any treatment before it. Input material: blood. Receptors originate from a female donor with papillary thyroid cancer or a benign thyroid nodule (not recorded which). Some clones in this sample may be carry-over from other donors' samples.

In its sample, this clone was seen many times. This may come from a read error, since a much larger clone is one base off. Other DNA sequences in this sample translate to the same CDR3. The chain uses TRBV28 and TRBJ1-5; D is unclear. Looked up from germline, CDR1 is MDHEN and CDR2 is SYDVKM. The CDR3 covers 14 residues. As DNA, the CDR3 is TGTGCCAGCAGTCCCTCATGGAGCAATCAACCCCAGCATTTT. Encoded protein: CASSPSWSNQPQHF.

This clone was seen ten or more times. The chain joins TRBV5-6 to TRBJ1-5; D is uncertain. The CDR3 sequence is 17 residues long. V gave up 2 bases and J gave up 4 bases, with 19 bases separating them. Germline values: CDR1 SGHDT, CDR2 YYEEEE. The CDR3 region is CASSLGYLLSSNQPQHF. The CDR3 DNA follows: TGTGCCAGCAGCTTAGGTTATCTGTTGAGTTCTAATCAGCCCCAGCATTTT.

The table lists this clone with a few counts. This may be a read error: a much more frequent sequence differs by one nucleotide. The gene calls are TRBV2 and TRBJ2-3; TRBD1 agrees at 9 bases. J gave up 2 bases and V 8 bases, and 5 bases lay outside the gene matches. This CDR3 region has 14 residues. Per the germline V gene, CDR1 is SNHLY and CDR2 is FYNNEI. The CDR3 DNA reads as TGTGCCAGCTGTCAACAGGGGGCCACAGATACGCAGTATTTT. It codes for CASCQQGATDTQYF.

The chain recombines TRBV20-1 with TRBJ2-3; 7 nucleotides line up with TRBD2. The CDR3 runs to 15 residues. After removal of 5 bases from V and 3 bases from J, the junction contained 11 bases not matched to a gene. Germline V gene data show CDR1 as DFQATT and CDR2 as SNEGSKA (reference sequence). For the CDR3, the DNA is TGCAGTGCTGGGATTAGCGGGCCGTCAACAGATACGCAGTATTTT. Its protein product is CSAGISGPSTDTQYF.

This clone was detected many times. V gene TRBV30 combines with J gene TRBJ2-5; D is perhaps TRBD1 (6 bases). CDR3 length: 14 amino acids. The V and J ends lost 0 bases and 5 bases respectively, with 13 bases between them. Germline assignment: CDR1 GTSNPN and CDR2 SVGIG (reference sequence). DNA for the CDR3: TGTGCCTGGAGTGTGGGGGCCTCCGGGGAGACCCAGTACTTC. Translated: CAWSVGASGETQYF. Variable domain in full (rest from reference TRBV30 and TRBJ2-5): SQTIHQWPATLVQPVGSPLSLECTVEGTSNPNLYWYRQAAGRGLQLLFYSVGIGQISSEVPQNLSASRPQDRQFILSSKKLLLSDSGFYLCAWSVGASGETQYFGPGTRLLVL.

This clone showed up many times. V is TRBV4-1 and J is TRBJ1-1; D gene uncertain. V lost 0 bases and J lost 8, with 10 bases in between. Germline V gives CDR1 MGHRA, CDR2 YSYEKL. The CDR3 is 13 residues long. CDR3 in amino acids: CASSQDLRPEAFF. The CDR3 region has the DNA TGCGCCAGCAGCCAAGATCTTCGGCCCGAAGCTTTCTTT.

This clone was observed at least ten times. The chain employs TRBV11-3 and TRBJ2-1; no clear D gene. V was pared by 5 bases and J by 0 bases, with 17 bases between. There are 17 residues in the CDR3. From germline, CDR1 is SGHNT and CDR2 YENEEA. The CDR3 DNA sequence: TGTGCCAGCAGCGAAGACGGGCGGCTTAGCTCCTACAATGAGCAGTTCTTC. It is translated as CASSEDGRLSSYNEQFF.

As for this clone: Germline and junction disagree at one end, which may indicate a read error. Other DNA sequences in this specimen translate into the identical CDR3. The chain has TRBV7-8 and TRBJ2-2; D is possibly TRBD1 (6 bases). Germline V gives CDR1 SGHVS, CDR2 FQNEAQ. This CDR3 is built from 17 residues. CDR3 DNA: TGTGCCAGCAGCTTAATCAGGGGACCAGTTAACACCGGTGAGCTTTTTTTT. It is translated as CASSLIRGPVNTGELFF.

The chain uses TRBV5-1 and TRBJ2-7; D is uncertain. V lost 0 bases and J lost 0, with 7 bases in between. CDR1 SGHRS and CDR2 YFSETQ come from the germline V gene. The CDR3 consists of 14 residues. The CDR3 DNA reads as TGCGCCAGCAGCTTGGGTGGCTCCTCCTACGAGCAGTACTTC. Amino acids: CASSLGGSSYEQYF.

Many counts were recorded for this clone. This sequence joins TRBV11-3 and TRBJ2-3; 7 bases agree with TRBD2. This CDR3 region has 15 residues. Germline trimming cut 3 bases from V and 0 bases from J; bases unmatched to any gene: 3. CDR1 and CDR2 (germline): SGHNT, YENEEA. The CDR3 loop is CASSFSGASTDTQYF. The CDR3 coding sequence is TGTGCCAGCAGCTTCAGCGGGGCTAGCACAGATACGCAGTATTTT. The variable domain in full, with the rest retrieved from reference TRBV11-3 and TRBJ2-3, is EAGVVQSPRYKIIEKKQPVAFWCNPISGHNTLYWYLQNLGQGPELLIRYENEEAVDDSQLPKDRFSAERLKGVDSTLKIQPAELGDSAVYLCASSFSGASTDTQYFGPGTRLTVL.

This clone has a count of ten or more. The chain is built from TRBV4-2 and TRBJ1-5; D not certain. The germline V and J ends were trimmed by 0 bases and 0 bases, with 9 bases remaining between them. Germline values: CDR1 LGHNA, CDR2 YNFKEQ. This CDR3 region has 16 residues. CDR3 in amino acids: CASSQEVQYSNQPQHF. DNA of the CDR3: TGTGCCAGCAGCCAAGAGGTACAGTATAGCAATCAGCCCCAGCATTTT.

In the case of this clone: At one end the junction does not follow the germline gene, possibly because of a read error. This chain links TRBV10-3 with TRBJ2-7, with 12 bases aligning to TRBD2. CDR3 length equals 16 residues. Per germline, CDR1 ENHRY and CDR2 SYGVKD. The CDR3 reads CVISPTSGSAPYEQYF. In DNA form, the CDR3 reads TGTGTCATCAGCCCGACTAGCGGGAGCGCTCCCTACGAGCAGTACTTC.

Many counts were recorded for this clone. The CDR3 coding sequence is TGTGCCAGCAGTGCGGTGATCGCATATAATTCACCCCTCCACTTT. Translating gives CASSAVIAYNSPLHF. The chain couples TRBV6-2 or TRBV6-3 to TRBJ1-6; D gene unclear. The CDR3 totals 15 residues. Germline V gene lookup returns CDR1 MNHEY and CDR2 SVGEGT. V lost 5 bases and J lost 4, with 12 bases in between.

The sample holds many counts of this clone. The chain joins TRBV5-5 to TRBJ2-5, with D tentatively TRBD1 (6 bases). V lost 0 bases and J 6 bases, leaving 12 bases between the germline ends. The CDR3 totals 14 residues. Germline assignment: CDR1 SGHKS and CDR2 YYEKEE (reference sequence). In DNA, the CDR3 is TGTGCCAGCAGCTTGGGCCAGGGGCGAAAGACCCAGTACTTC. This sequence encodes CASSLGQGRKTQYF.

The rearrangement uses TRBV27 and TRBJ1-1; D unclear. The V end lost 6 bases, the J end lost 11 bases, and 19 bases lay between the germline ends. The CDR3 totals 13 residues. Germline CDR1 MNHEY, CDR2 SMNVEV (reference sequence). CDR3 sequence: CASSQETRRWAFF. CDR3 DNA: TGTGCCAGCAGCCAAGAAACTCGGAGATGGGCTTTCTTT.

The sample holds many counts of this clone. The identical CDR3 is also encoded by other nucleotide sequences in the sample. The chain combines TRBV9 with TRBJ2-7; TRBD1 matches 9 bases. The V and J ends lost 3 bases and 4 bases, in that order; junction bases with no gene match: 11. CDR3 length: 16 amino acids. Germline V lookup: CDR1 SGDLS, CDR2 YYNGEE. The CDR3 is CASSADPGTGSYEQYF. The CDR3 coding sequence is TGTGCCAGCAGCGCTGACCCCGGGACAGGGAGTTACGAGCAGTACTTC.

The table lists this clone with many counts. CDR3 DNA sequence: TGCAGTGCTAAAGGGACCTTCCTTACCCCCTATAATTCACCCCTCCACTTT. Translation: CSAKGTFLTPYNSPLHF. The chain links TRBV20-1 to TRBJ1-6; D is possibly TRBD1 (5 bases). The V end lost 4 bases, the J end lost 2 bases, and 18 bases lay between the germline ends. CDR3 length: 17 amino acids. Germline loops: CDR1 DFQATT, CDR2 SNEGSKA (reference sequence).

This clone was recorded at least ten times. The rearrangement uses TRBV7-2 and TRBJ2-5, with 8 bases fitting TRBD2. Germline assignment: CDR1 SGHTA and CDR2 FQGNSA. The CDR3 is 16 residues long. V shed 5 bases and J 5 bases; nucleotides not matched to a gene: 13. CDR3 nucleotides: TGTGCCAGCAGCCCGTCTTACGGGGGGGCAGGGGAGACCCAGTACTTC. It is translated as CASSPSYGGAGETQYF.

This clone was counted only a few times. Germline and junction disagree at one end, which may indicate a read error. V and J are TRBV6-1 and TRBJ2-7, with D unclear. The CDR3 contains 14 residues. The germline gives CDR1 MNHNS, CDR2 SASEGT. CDR3 in DNA: TGTACCAGCAGTGAATGGCCAGGTGGTTTCGAGCAGTACTTC. This sequence encodes CTSSEWPGGFEQYF.

CDR3 residues: CASSQGGASGDLGTQYF. The CDR3 DNA reads TGTGCCAGCAGTCAAGGCGGGGCTAGCGGTGACCTAGGCACGCAGTATTTT. V gene TRBV6-4 combines with J gene TRBJ2-3, with 7 bases matching TRBD2. Germline V gene lookup returns CDR1 MRHNA and CDR2 SNTAGT. The CDR3 length is 17 residues. V shed 5 bases and J 9 bases; nucleotides not matched to a gene: 20.

This clone was seen ten or more times. This sequence joins TRBV11-2 and TRBJ1-4; 7 positions agree with TRBD1. The CDR3 has 16 amino acids. The V segment lost 5 bases and the J segment 4 bases; nucleotides outside the gene matches: 10. Germline values: CDR1 SGHAT, CDR2 FQNNGV. The CDR3 loop reads CASSTGWGQHNEKLFF. As DNA, the CDR3 is TGTGCCAGCAGCACCGGATGGGGACAGCATAATGAAAAACTGTTTTTT.

This clone occurred a few times. CDR3 DNA: TGTGCCACCAGCACAAGACTAGCGGGAGTCAATGAGCAGTTCTTC. It is translated as CATSTRLAGVNEQFF. This chain links TRBV15 with TRBJ2-1; 12 bases are a match to TRBD2. Germline V gene lookup returns CDR1 LNHNV and CDR2 YYDKDF (reference sequence). This CDR3 is 15 amino acids long. V dropped 4 bases and J dropped 6; count of bases not matched to a gene: 4. The full variable domain, with the rest looked up from reference TRBV15 and TRBJ2-1, is DAMVIQNPRYQVTQFGKPVTLSCSQTLNHNVMYWYQQKSSQAPKLLFHYYDKDFNNEADTPDNFQSRRPNTSFCFLDIRSPGLGDTAMYLCATSTRLAGVNEQFFGPGTRLTVL.

This clone showed up many times. The chain has TRBV6-1 and TRBJ2-1, with D possibly matching TRBD2 (5 bases). CDR3 length equals 15 residues. V was pared by 6 bases and J by 5 bases, with 17 bases between. Germline V lookup: CDR1 MNHNS, CDR2 SASEGT. Here the CDR3 reads CASRSKAGLNNEQFF. The CDR3 coding sequence is TGTGCCAGCAGGAGCAAGGCCGGACTTAACAATGAGCAGTTCTTC.

This clone was observed at least ten times. The chain has TRBV20-1 and TRBJ1-5, with 8 bases aligning to TRBD1. Germline V gene sequence: CDR1 DFQATT, CDR2 SNEGSKA (reference sequence). Losses at the gene ends were 5 bases for V and 5 bases for J; bases not matched to a gene: 5. The CDR3 is 13 amino acids. The CDR3 loop is CSAGRGLDQPQHF. In DNA form, the CDR3 reads TGCAGTGCTGGCAGGGGGCTGGATCAGCCCCAGCATTTT.

As concerns this clone: The junction departs from germline at one end; a sequencing error may be responsible. The rearrangement links TRBV7-7 to TRBJ2-5; 13 bases line up with TRBD2. This CDR3 has 17 residues. Germline CDR1 reads SSHAT; CDR2 reads FNYEAQ (reference sequence). The CDR3 region has the DNA TGTGCTAGCAGCTTAATGGGACTAGCGGGACCTGGGGAGACCCAGTACTTC. It codes for CASSLMGLAGPGETQYF.